The source of this T cell receptor (beta chain) is a study of control samples from healthy donors and cancer patients. Measured with immunoSEQ multiplex PCR; TCRdb has only the in-frame clones, and not every one. This table has tens of thousands of clones, approximately 84% appearing once. There are 14 residues in the CDR3. J lost 7 bases, V lost 11 bases, and 15 bases had no gene match. Germline V CDR1 and CDR2: MNHEY, SVGAGI. The clonotype originates from a man between 65 and 85 years old with lung cancer. The J gene is TRBJ1-2, the V gene TRBV6-5; the match to TRBD1 covers 8 bases. The sample comprised PBMCs. CDR3 sequence reads: CASTGGRGLSGYTF. In DNA form, the CDR3 reads TGTGCCTCAACCGGGGGCAGGGGGCTGTCTGGCTACACCTTC.